Below, one TCR beta chain is given with its context. The data belong to a study of blood T cell repertoires in COVID-19. Per the original data handling: Nucleated cell number was recorded as an estimate derived from reference gene primer amplification. Measured with immunoSEQ multiplex PCR; TCRdb has only the in-frame clones, and not every one. V and J calls plus clone size are reproduced from that table; the DNA served to infer D and trimming. The sample shows 250,000 to 350,000 clones, 86% of them seen only once. CDR1 SGHNT and CDR2 YYREEE come from the germline V gene (reference sequence). There are 14 residues in the CDR3. V trimming: 4 bases; J trimming: 7 bases; junction bases outside the gene matches: 10. Cohorts were determined from participant-reported clinical history.

Material: PBMCs or T cells enriched from blood (not recorded which). The V gene is TRBV5-4, the J gene TRBJ1-1; TRBD1 matches at 7 bases. The source of this sequence is a woman between 18 and 29 years old who had recovered from COVID-19. The CDR3 is CASSRAGGKNEAFF. CDR3 nucleotides: TGTGCCAGCAGCCGTGCAGGGGGAAAAAATGAAGCTTTCTTT.